A single sample gave rise to the 23 T cell receptor beta chains below, sequenced in a study of preoperative IRX-2 immunotherapy in early breast cancer. Data came from immunoSEQ multiplex PCR; TCRdb stores just in-frame clones and leaves some out. The table records about 32,000 clones, roughly four fifths of them present only once. The treatment denotes: preoperative locoregional IRX-2 cytokine immunotherapy. Sample: lymph node tissue, taken from a patient treated with IRX-2 immunotherapy. The receptors originated from a human donor with breast cancer.

The chain carries TRBV14 and TRBJ2-1; 8 positions agree with TRBD1. Germline CDR1 reads SGHDN; CDR2 reads FVKESK. The CDR3 has 16 amino acids. After removal of 4 bases from V and 2 bases from J, the junction contained 7 bases not matched to a gene. The CDR3 sequence: CASSLNRGSTYNEQFF. In DNA, the CDR3 is TGTGCCAGCAGCCTAAACAGGGGGTCCACCTACAATGAGCAGTTCTTC.

A few counts support this clone. Relative to the germline gene, one junction end is altered; a read error may explain this. V gene TRBV6-8 combines with J gene TRBJ1-2; D call uncertain. CDR1 is MNHGY, CDR2 SAAAGT, per germline. The CDR3 is 15 amino acids. CDR3 in amino acids: CASSHSGEAHYGYTF. In nucleotides, the CDR3 is TGTGCCAGCAGTCACTCTGGGGAAGCCCACTATGGCTACACCTTC.

Only a few counts were recorded for this clone. V is TRBV15 and J is TRBJ2-3; 9 bases match TRBD1. The CDR3 totals 15 residues. The J segment lost 6 bases and the V segment lost 4 bases, leaving 8 bases of the junction unmatched. CDR1 and CDR2 from the germline V gene are LNHNV and YYDKDF (reference sequence). For the CDR3, the DNA is TGTGCCACCAGCAATAGACAGGGGGGTGGGGATACGCAGTATTTT. This codes for CATSNRQGGGDTQYF. The variable domain in full, with the rest retrieved from reference TRBV15 and TRBJ2-3, is DAMVIQNPRYQVTQFGKPVTLSCSQTLNHNVMYWYQQKSSQAPKLLFHYYDKDFNNEADTPDNFQSRRPNTSFCFLDIRSPGLGDTAMYLCATSNRQGGGDTQYFGPGTRLTVL.

The chain links TRBV19 to TRBJ1-1; TRBD1 might be the D (6 bases). V lost 5 bases and J lost 3, with 13 bases in between. The CDR3 has 14 residues. Germline lookup yields CDR1 LNHDA and CDR2 SQIVND (reference sequence). For the CDR3, the DNA is TGTGCCAGTAGTCGGCGGAGGGGGGACACTGAAGCTTTCTTT. Its protein product is CASSRRRGDTEAFF.

The chain couples TRBV7-5 to TRBJ2-7; no DNA check was done on the table's D call, TRBD2. TRBV7-5 is a listed pseudogene. The CDR3 is 14 amino acids. The CDR3 coding sequence is TGTGCCAGCAGCTTAGTAGGGACTAGCTACGAGCAGTACTTC. Translation gives CASSLVGTSYEQYF.

As DNA, the CDR3 is TGTGCCAGTAGTCCCCTTGGTGGCAGGGGTGATTCACCCCTCCACTTT. It specifies CASSPLGGRGDSPLHF. J is TRBJ1-6 and V is TRBV19; D perhaps matches TRBD1 (6 bases). In germline, CDR1 is LNHDA, CDR2 SQIVND (reference sequence). V shed 5 bases and J shed 8 bases, with 19 bases lying between them. This CDR3 is 16 amino acids long.

This chain connects TRBV28 to TRBJ2-7; 10 bases are a match to TRBD2. The CDR3 contains 15 residues. Trimming cost V 6 bases and J 1 base; bases outside gene matches: 6. The germline gives CDR1 MDHEN, CDR2 SYDVKM. CDR3 protein: CASRGWGLASYEQYF. The CDR3 nucleotides are TGTGCCAGCAGAGGATGGGGACTAGCGTCCTACGAGCAGTACTTC.

V and J are TRBV15 and TRBJ1-2; D is unresolved. This CDR3 region has 14 residues. V dropped 0 bases and J dropped 3 bases, with 8 bases sitting between them. Germline V gene sequence: CDR1 LNHNV, CDR2 YYDKDF (reference sequence). CDR3 sequence reads: CATSREGVHYGYTF. CDR3 coding DNA: TGTGCCACCAGCAGAGAAGGAGTGCACTATGGCTACACCTTC.

This rearrangement joins TRBV15 to TRBJ1-1; the D gene is possibly TRBD1 (5 bases). Germline V CDR1 and CDR2: LNHNV, YYDKDF (reference sequence). This CDR3 is built from 15 residues. Trimming stripped 2 bases from V and 5 bases from J, with 15 bases between. The CDR3 spells CATSRPGGGKTEAFF. Here the CDR3 DNA reads TGTGCCACCAGCAGACCCGGTGGGGGGAAGACTGAAGCTTTCTTT.

J is TRBJ2-3 and V is TRBV22-1; TRBD2, the D gene given by the table, was not confirmed from the DNA. TRBV22-1 is a pseudogene. The CDR3 runs 15 residues. CDR3 residues: CATSDGPAETDTQYF. The CDR3, as DNA: TGTGCCACCAGTGACGGCCCGGCGGAAACAGATACGCAGTATTTT.

The chain has TRBV7-5 and TRBJ2-1; the table's D call, TRBD2, was not checked against the DNA. TRBV7-5 counts as a pseudogene. This CDR3 has 16 residues. CDR3 DNA sequence: TGTGCCAGCAGCAGTAGGACTAGCGGGACCTACAATGAGCAGTTCTTC. This sequence encodes CASSSRTSGTYNEQFF.

V usage is TRBV5-1 and J usage is TRBJ1-1, with TRBD1 as a possible D gene (6 bases). This CDR3 spans 14 amino acids. Germline-derived CDR1 and CDR2 are SGHRS and YFSETQ. V was pared by 0 bases and J by 6 bases, with 12 bases between. The CDR3 is CASSLDRGFSEAFF. CDR3 bases: TGCGCCAGCAGCTTGGATAGGGGGTTTTCTGAAGCTTTCTTT. Full variable domain (outside the CDR3, taken from reference TRBV5-1 and TRBJ1-1): KAGVTQTPRYLIKTRGQQVTLSCSPISGHRSVSWYQQTPGQGLQFLFEYFSETQRNKGNFPGRFSGRQFSNSRSEMNVSTLELGDSALYLCASSLDRGFSEAFFGQGTRLTVV.

The V gene is TRBV12-5, the J gene TRBJ2-7; TRBD2 matches at 10 bases. CDR1 and CDR2 (germline): LGHNT, FRNRAP. The CDR3 length is 15 residues. The CDR3 nucleotides read TGTGCCAGCCTTGGGGCTAGCGGGAGTCGGTACGAGCAGTACTTC. Protein sequence: CASLGASGSRYEQYF.

CDR3 amino acids: CASSQGLTGSTGELFF. The CDR3, as DNA: TGCGCCAGCAGCCAAGGCTTGACAGGGTCCACCGGGGAGCTGTTTTTT. The chain employs TRBV4-1 and TRBJ2-2, with 7 bases lining up with TRBD1. Trimming took 1 base from V and 4 from J; bases not matched to a gene: 6. The CDR3 spans 16 residues. Per the germline V gene, CDR1 is MGHRA and CDR2 is YSYEKL.

This chain links TRBV2 with TRBJ1-5; unclear D gene. In germline, CDR1 is SNHLY, CDR2 FYNNEI. The CDR3 covers 14 residues. V lost 4 bases and J 2 bases, leaving 9 bases between the germline ends. Here the CDR3 reads CASSADFGNQPQHF. The CDR3 region has the DNA TGTGCCAGCAGTGCGGACTTCGGCAATCAGCCCCAGCATTTT.

This clone was seen a few times. The chain joins TRBV29-1 to TRBJ1-1; 7 positions match TRBD1. CDR3 size: 12 residues. Germline CDR1 reads SQVTM; CDR2 reads ANQGSEA. The V and J ends lost 6 bases and 4 bases, in that order; junction bases with no gene match: 5. In DNA form, the CDR3 reads TGCAGCGTCAGACAGGGTAGCACTGAAGCTTTCTTT. Encoded protein: CSVRQGSTEAFF.

The J gene is TRBJ2-3, the V gene TRBV29-1; D may be TRBD2 (6 bases). Trimming took 7 bases from V and 5 from J, leaving 13 bases between them. The CDR3 length is 12 residues. Germline CDR1 and CDR2: SQVTM and ANQGSEA. CDR3 sequence (DNA): TGCAGCGCGGGAGAGTGGGGAGATACGCAGTATTTT. Translating gives CSAGEWGDTQYF.

The chain recombines TRBV29-1 with TRBJ1-1; D gene ambiguous. Germline V gene lookup returns CDR1 SQVTM and CDR2 ANQGSEA. This CDR3 contains 13 residues. V was cut by 4 bases and J by 1 base, with 10 bases left in between. The CDR3 spells CSVVRSGNTEAFF. The CDR3 region has the DNA TGCAGCGTTGTGAGGAGCGGGAACACTGAAGCTTTCTTT.

The genes are TRBV6-8 and TRBJ1-4; D remains unclear. Germline CDR1 and CDR2: MNHGY and SAAAGT. The ends were cut back, 2 bases at V and 8 bases at J, with 9 bases in the middle. CDR3 length: 13 residues. The CDR3, as DNA: TGTGCCAGCAGTTACAAAGGGTTGGAAAAACTGTTTTTT. Encoded protein: CASSYKGLEKLFF.

This clone was recorded only once. This rearrangement joins TRBV12-5 to TRBJ1-1; D is uncertain. CDR3 length equals 14 residues. Germline V gives CDR1 LGHNT, CDR2 FRNRAP. The CDR3 region is CASIPTSMNTEAFF. In DNA form, the CDR3 reads TGTGCCAGTATCCCGACAAGTATGAACACTGAAGCTTTCTTT. Full variable domain (remainder filled in from reference TRBV12-5 and TRBJ1-1): DARVTQTPRHKVTEMGQEVTMRCQPILGHNTVFWYRQTMMQGLELLAYFRNRAPLDDSGMPKDRFSAEMPDATLATLKIQPSEPRDSAVYFCASIPTSMNTEAFFGQGTRLTVV.

The genes are TRBV6-8 and TRBJ2-1; 10 bases agree with TRBD2. The J segment lost 12 bases and the V segment lost 0 bases, leaving 8 bases of the junction unmatched. The CDR3 loop spans 15 amino acids. Per the germline V gene, CDR1 is MNHGY and CDR2 is SAAAGT. The CDR3 DNA reads TGTGCCAGCAGTTACTCTTGGACTAGCGGAGGGGGGCAGTTCTTC. Amino acid sequence: CASSYSWTSGGGQFF.

The chain is built from TRBV18 and TRBJ2-3; either TRBD1 or TRBD2 may fit D (5 bases each). Per germline, CDR1 KGHSH and CDR2 LQKENI. Trimming removed 6 bases from V and 5 bases from J, with 18 bases in between. The CDR3 loop spans 15 amino acids. The CDR3 DNA reads as TGTGCCAGCTCTGCTGGGACGGCAGTAGAAGATACGCAGTATTTT. As protein: CASSAGTAVEDTQYF.

The chain joins TRBV18 to TRBJ2-1; 9 bases align to TRBD2. The CDR3 has 16 residues. After removal of 3 bases from V and 0 bases from J, the junction contained 3 bases not matched to a gene. In germline, CDR1 is KGHSH, CDR2 LQKENI. DNA of the CDR3: TGTGCCAGCTCACCCGAGCGGGGGGCCTCCTACAATGAGCAGTTCTTC. Protein sequence: CASSPERGASYNEQFF.